A single sample gave rise to the 12 T cell receptor beta chains below, sequenced in a study of vaccination effects on CD4 cells after COVID-19. Expansion of antigen-specific CD4+ T cells with viral peptide pools was carried out by the ViraFEST assay before sequencing. Culture lasted roughly eleven days before CD4+ T cell isolation. SARS-CoV-2 infected the person between March and December 2020, as confirmed by PCR. Their antigens remain unidentified. Method: immunoSEQ multiplex PCR; TCRdb's copy keeps in-frame clones and lacks some. The sample shows more than 35,000 clones, 65% to 70% of them seen only once. Sample: CD4+ T cells from PBMCs cultured with a peptide pool, taken before COVID-19 vaccination. All receptors derive from a human donor who had a prior SARS-CoV-2 infection.

This clone was found a few times. The genes are TRBV7-3 and TRBJ2-1; a weak D match, TRBD1 (5 bases). Germline CDR1 and CDR2: SGHTA and FQGTGA. There are 15 residues in the CDR3. The V end lost 1 base, the J end lost 0 bases, and 7 bases lay between the germline ends. The CDR3 region is CASSLRGLSYNEQFF. The CDR3 DNA sequence: TGTGCCAGCAGCTTAAGGGGCCTCTCCTACAATGAGCAGTTCTTC. Complete variable domain (other parts from reference TRBV7-3 and TRBJ2-1): GAGVSQTPSNKVTEKGKYVELRCDPISGHTALYWYRQSLGQGPEFLIYFQGTGAADDSGLPNDRFFAVRPEGSVSTLKIQRTERGDSAVYLCASSLRGLSYNEQFFGPGTRLTVL.

The V call is TRBV4-3, the J call TRBJ2-5; D unclear. This CDR3 region has 13 residues. Trimming took off 0 bases at V and 5 bases at J, with 7 bases between the two ends. Germline V lookup: CDR1 LGHNA, CDR2 YSLEER. The CDR3, as DNA: TGCGCCAGCAGCCAAGATCTATCGGAGACCCAGTACTTC. Amino acids: CASSQDLSETQYF.

V gene TRBV30 combines with J gene TRBJ2-2; TRBD2 might be the D (6 bases). Trimming took 3 bases from V and 4 from J, leaving 15 bases between them. Germline CDR1 is GTSNPN and CDR2 is SVGIG (reference sequence). The CDR3 extends over 15 amino acids. For the CDR3, the DNA is TGTGCCTGGAGGGCGTGGGAGGCCCCCACCGGGGAGCTGTTTTTT. Translating it yields CAWRAWEAPTGELFF.

J is TRBJ1-2 and V is TRBV5-1, with 9 bases lining up with TRBD1. There are 13 residues in the CDR3. Germline trimming cut 0 bases from V and 10 bases from J; bases unmatched to any gene: 4. The germline gives CDR1 SGHRS, CDR2 YFSETQ. This CDR3 is CASSLEQGAVYTF. CDR3 nucleotide sequence: TGCGCCAGCAGCTTGGAACAGGGGGCGGTCTACACCTTC. Using reference TRBV5-1 and TRBJ1-2 for the parts outside the CDR3, the full variable domain is KAGVTQTPRYLIKTRGQQVTLSCSPISGHRSVSWYQQTPGQGLQFLFEYFSETQRNKGNFPGRFSGRQFSNSRSEMNVSTLELGDSALYLCASSLEQGAVYTFGSGTRLTVV.

This clone was seen just once. The chain links TRBV7-2 to TRBJ1-1, with D uncertain. This CDR3 contains 15 residues. The V gene's germline CDR1 is SGHTA and CDR2 FQGNSA. The ends were cut back, 5 bases at V and 3 bases at J, with 16 bases in the middle. The CDR3 DNA reads as TGTGCCAGCAGCCCACAGTTCGGCAGATACACTGAAGCTTTCTTT. Its translation is CASSPQFGRYTEAFF. Looking up the rest from reference TRBV7-2 and TRBJ1-1 gives the full variable domain: GAGVSQSPSNKVTEKGKDVELRCDPISGHTALYWYRQSLGQGLEFLIYFQGNSAPDKSGLPSDRFSAERTGGSVSTLTIQRTQQEDSAVYLCASSPQFGRYTEAFFGQGTRLTVV.

The chain has TRBV7-9 and TRBJ2-7; TRBD2 might be the D (7 bases). The V gene's germline CDR1 is SEHNR and CDR2 FQNEAQ (reference sequence). The CDR3 covers 14 residues. Trimming shortened V by 5 bases and J by 0 bases, and 11 bases separated the two germline ends. CDR3 sequence: CASSRGANSYEQYF. The CDR3 DNA reads TGTGCCAGCAGCCGGGGGGCCAACTCCTACGAGCAGTACTTC.

The chain has TRBV2 and TRBJ1-6, with TRBD1 matching 9 bases. The J segment lost 10 bases and the V segment lost 4 bases, leaving 8 bases of the junction unmatched. Per germline, CDR1 SNHLY and CDR2 FYNNEI. This CDR3 region has 15 residues. The DNA for the CDR3 is TGTGCCAGCAGTGTACACAGGGGGCAGAGGTCACCCCTCCACTTT. Encoded protein: CASSVHRGQRSPLHF.

This chain links TRBV20-1 with TRBJ1-2, with D uncertain. The CDR3 has 9 residues. Trimming took off 6 bases at V and 5 bases at J, with 4 bases between the two ends. Germline CDR1 reads DFQATT; CDR2 reads SNEGSKA (reference sequence). In DNA, the CDR3 is TGCAGTGCAACTTATGGCTACACCTTC. Translating gives CSATYGYTF.

The chain recombines TRBV11-2 with TRBJ2-1, with 9 bases lining up with TRBD1. This CDR3 has 15 residues. The germline CDR1 and CDR2 sequences are SGHAT and FQNNGV. The ends lost 4 bases at V and 3 bases at J; junction bases unmatched: 4. The CDR3 DNA is TGTGCCAGCAGCTACCGGGACAGGGACTACAATGAGCAGTTCTTC. Translation gives CASSYRDRDYNEQFF.

The chain uses TRBV7-2 and TRBJ1-1; D ambiguous. V was trimmed by 0 bases and J by 3 bases, leaving 17 bases between them. The CDR3 consists of 17 residues. The germline CDR1 and CDR2 sequences are SGHTA and FQGNSA. The CDR3 sequence is CASSLAAAGPAYTEAFF. In DNA form, the CDR3 reads TGTGCCAGCAGCTTAGCGGCGGCAGGCCCAGCTTACACTGAAGCTTTCTTT.

The rearrangement joins TRBV3-1 (or the pseudogene TRBV3-2) to TRBJ2-1; unclear D gene. V was shortened by 2 bases and J by 4 bases, with 15 bases between the two germline ends. CDR3 length equals 16 residues. From germline, CDR1 is LGHDT and CDR2 YNNKEL (reference sequence). The CDR3 DNA follows: TGTGCCAGCAGCCAACATCTAGGACCGTCTTACAATGAGCAGTTCTTC. Protein sequence: CASSQHLGPSYNEQFF.

CDR3 sequence: CASSLGTGDYYGYTF. The CDR3 DNA follows: TGTGCCAGCAGCTTAGGGACAGGGGATTACTATGGCTACACCTTC. The V call is TRBV7-3, the J call TRBJ1-2; 10 bases match TRBD1. The CDR3 totals 15 residues. With V trimmed by 2 bases and J by 3 bases, 3 bases remained unmatched. In germline, CDR1 is SGHTA, CDR2 FQGTGA.